A single sample gave rise to the 30 T cell receptor beta chains below, sequenced in a study of vaccination effects on CD4 cells after COVID-19. The repertoire was sequenced with immunoSEQ multiplex PCR; TCRdb's copy has only in-frame clones and lacks some. The table lists some 40,000 clones, around 72% of them singletons. Sequencing was preceded by expansion of antigen-specific CD4+ T cells with viral peptide pools in the ViraFEST assay. When around nine days of culture had elapsed, CD4+ T cells were isolated. This person caught SARS-CoV-2 sometime from March to December 2020, and PCR testing confirmed the infection. No antigens are known for them. Source: CD4+ T cells from PBMCs cultured with HCoV-NL63 spike peptides, taken before COVID-19 vaccination. These receptors came from a human donor who had a prior SARS-CoV-2 infection.

Concerning this clone itself: One end of the junction fails to match germline, which may point to a read error. This chain links TRBV12-3 or TRBV12-4 with TRBJ1-3; 9 nucleotides agree with TRBD1. The CDR3 runs 11 residues. CDR3 region: CASSFKGTGNF. The CDR3 bases are TGTGCCAGCAGTTTTAAGGGGACAGGGAATTTT.

The chain uses TRBV4-1 and TRBJ1-3; no firm D call. The V end was cut by 0 bases, the J end by 2 bases, with 8 bases between. Germline CDR1 reads MGHRA; CDR2 reads YSYEKL. This CDR3 spans 15 amino acids. The chain's CDR3 is CASSQEPTAGNTIYF. The CDR3 nucleotides are TGCGCCAGCAGCCAAGAACCTACCGCTGGAAACACCATATATTTT.

The rearrangement links TRBV6-6 to TRBJ1-5, with 7 positions matching TRBD1. Per the germline V gene, CDR1 is MNHNY and CDR2 is SVGAGI (reference sequence). With V trimmed by 2 bases and J by 0 bases, 1 base remained unmatched. This CDR3 is built from 15 residues. The CDR3 nucleotides are TGTGCCAGCAGTTACGGGGACAGTAGCAATCAGCCCCAGCATTTT. It yields the protein CASSYGDSSNQPQHF.

J is TRBJ2-5 and V is TRBV18; D might be TRBD1 (6 bases). V lost 4 bases to trimming and J lost 1 base, with 13 bases between them. The CDR3 is 15 amino acids. CDR1 and CDR2 (germline): KGHSH, LQKENI. CDR3 bases: TGTGCCAGCTCACTTGACTTGACAGGCCAAGAGACCCAGTACTTC. Translation: CASSLDLTGQETQYF.

The rearrangement uses TRBV2 and TRBJ1-6, with D unresolved. V lost 2 bases and J lost 9, with 8 bases in between. This CDR3 contains 13 residues. From germline, CDR1 is SNHLY and CDR2 FYNNEI. The CDR3, as DNA: TGTGCCAGCAGTGAATACGGGCGTTCACCCCTCCACTTT. This codes for CASSEYGRSPLHF. Complete variable domain (other parts from reference TRBV2 and TRBJ1-6): EPEVTQTPSHQVTQMGQEVILRCVPISNHLYFYWYRQILGQKVEFLVSFYNNEISEKSEIFDDQFSVERPDGSNFTLKIRSTKLEDSAMYFCASSEYGRSPLHFGNGTRLTVT.

V is TRBV27 and J is TRBJ2-3; 8 bases are a match to TRBD2. Trimming at V came to 6 bases and at J to 4 bases, leaving 15 bases not matched to a gene. Germline V gene data show CDR1 as MNHEY and CDR2 as SMNVEV (reference sequence). CDR3 size: 17 residues. CDR3 amino acids: CASSPTLPGLEADTQYF. DNA for the CDR3: TGTGCCAGCAGCCCAACATTACCGGGACTAGAGGCAGATACGCAGTATTTT.

This chain uses TRBV6-5 with TRBJ1-5; D call uncertain. There are 13 residues in the CDR3. Per the germline V gene, CDR1 is MNHEY and CDR2 is SVGAGI. Between the trimmed V and J ends, which lost 6 bases and 3 bases, there was a span of 9 bases. CDR3 nucleotide sequence: TGTGCCAGCAGCCTCGAGATCAATCAGCCCCAGCATTTT. It translates to CASSLEINQPQHF.

The V and J genes are TRBV18 and TRBJ2-5, with 7 bases identical to TRBD2. This CDR3 is 20 amino acids long. CDR1 and CDR2 from the germline V gene are KGHSH and LQKENI. The V segment lost 3 bases and the J segment 5 bases; nucleotides outside the gene matches: 24. CDR3 loop: CASSPRAVQGAGGRGETQYF. CDR3 nucleotides: TGTGCCAGCTCACCCCGGGCCGTTCAAGGCGCCGGCGGGAGAGGCGAGACCCAGTACTTC.

This clone was counted only a few times. The chain links TRBV7-3 to TRBJ2-7; possibly TRBD1 for D (5 bases). CDR1 is SGHTA, CDR2 FQGTGA, per germline. Trimming cost V 5 bases and J 5 bases, with 13 bases left between them. The CDR3 length is 13 residues. In DNA form, the CDR3 reads TGTGCCAGCAGCCGTGGGGCTTCTGACGAGCAGTACTTC. It codes for CASSRGASDEQYF.

This clone has just a few counts. CDR3 loop: CASSHPVGTSGTETQYF. The CDR3 nucleotides read TGTGCCAGCAGCCACCCGGTCGGGACTAGCGGGACGGAGACCCAGTACTTC. The chain uses TRBV4-2 and TRBJ2-5; 13 nucleotides agree with TRBD2. The V gene end was trimmed by 3 bases and the J gene end by 5 bases; junction bases not matched to a gene: 9. The germline gives CDR1 LGHNA, CDR2 YNFKEQ. The CDR3 loop spans 17 amino acids.

The rearrangement uses TRBV5-1 and TRBJ2-3; 14 bases align to TRBD2. The CDR3 consists of 17 residues. V trimming: 2 bases; J trimming: 4 bases; junction bases outside the gene matches: 6. Germline V gene lookup returns CDR1 SGHRS and CDR2 YFSETQ. CDR3 sequence: CASSFRLAGGPPDTQYF. The CDR3 DNA sequence: TGCGCCAGCAGCTTCCGACTAGCGGGGGGGCCTCCAGATACGCAGTATTTT.

This chain connects TRBV5-4 to TRBJ2-7, with 10 bases lining up with TRBD2. The CDR3 has 16 residues. Trimming removed 3 bases from V and 2 bases from J; junction bases left unmatched: 8. Germline V gene lookup returns CDR1 SGHNT and CDR2 YYREEE (reference sequence). This CDR3 is CASSWGGTSVPYEQYF. The CDR3 DNA reads TGTGCCAGCAGCTGGGGGGGGACTAGCGTCCCCTACGAGCAGTACTTC. Combining the CDR3 with reference TRBV5-4 and TRBJ2-7 gives the whole variable domain ETGVTQSPTHLIKTRGQQVTLRCSSQSGHNTVSWYQQALGQGPQFIFQYYREEENGRGNFPPRFSGLQFPNYSSELNVNALELDDSALYLCASSWGGTSVPYEQYFGPGTRLTVT.

This clone has a handful of counts. The rearrangement uses TRBV5-5 and TRBJ2-2, with 8 bases identical to TRBD2. Germline loops: CDR1 SGHKS, CDR2 YYEKEE (reference sequence). The CDR3 extends over 16 amino acids. With 2 bases clipped from V and 4 bases from J, the junction kept 7 bases outside the gene matches. DNA for the CDR3: TGTGCCAGCAGCTTCTTCTCCGGGGGGGCCACCGGGGAGCTGTTTTTT. Translating gives CASSFFSGGATGELFF.

The gene calls are TRBV5-4 and TRBJ1-2, with no clear D. Deletions cut 0 bases from V and 8 bases from J, with 14 bases between. CDR1 is SGHNT and CDR2 is YYREEE in the germline V gene (reference sequence). The CDR3 has 14 amino acids. The CDR3 here is CASSLDAGVGGYTF. The CDR3 DNA follows: TGTGCCAGCAGCTTGGACGCCGGGGTGGGAGGCTACACCTTC.

The V and J genes are TRBV19 and TRBJ2-3, with D unclear. The V end lost 5 bases, the J end lost 2 bases, and 11 bases lay between the germline ends. Germline-derived CDR1 and CDR2 are LNHDA and SQIVND (reference sequence). CDR3 length equals 14 residues. The CDR3 spells CASSWAVFTDTQYF. DNA of the CDR3: TGTGCCAGTAGTTGGGCTGTCTTCACAGATACGCAGTATTTT.

Points on this clone: At one boundary the junction diverges from the germline segment, which might be a read error. The chain combines TRBV23-1 with TRBJ2-7; D uncertain. TRBV23-1 is noted as an ORF with a role that remains uncertain. The CDR3 sequence is 14 residues long. CDR3 DNA: TGCGCCAGCAGTAAATCCGAGCGCTTTTACGAGCAGTACTTC. It specifies CASSKSERFYEQYF.

This clone was detected only once. The chain links TRBV15 to TRBJ2-3; D ambiguous. Between the trimmed V and J ends, which lost 0 bases and 1 base, there was a span of 5 bases. This CDR3 is 14 amino acids long. Germline V gives CDR1 LNHNV, CDR2 YYDKDF (reference sequence). CDR3 sequence: CATSRDLGTDTQYF. DNA of the CDR3: TGTGCCACCAGCAGAGATCTGGGCACAGATACGCAGTATTTT.

The chain links TRBV2 to TRBJ1-5; D is possibly TRBD1 (6 bases). V lost 4 bases, J lost 5 bases, and 12 bases lay in between. In germline, CDR1 is SNHLY, CDR2 FYNNEI. The CDR3 contains 14 residues. The CDR3 protein is CASSGGQGYQPQHF. The DNA of the CDR3 is TGTGCCAGCAGTGGGGGGCAGGGCTATCAGCCCCAGCATTTT. The whole variable domain, filled in from reference TRBV2 and TRBJ1-5, reads EPEVTQTPSHQVTQMGQEVILRCVPISNHLYFYWYRQILGQKVEFLVSFYNNEISEKSEIFDDQFSVERPDGSNFTLKIRSTKLEDSAMYFCASSGGQGYQPQHFGDGTRLSIL.

This clone has a handful of counts. This sequence joins TRBV6-5 and TRBJ1-6; tentative D call: TRBD1 (5 bases). The CDR3 is 14 amino acids. V lost 10 bases, J lost 7 bases, and 17 bases lay in between. CDR1 and CDR2 from the germline V gene are MNHEY and SVGAGI. The CDR3 DNA follows: TGTGCCACCTCCCCGGGACTCGGGAATTCACCCCTCCACTTT. Its protein product is CATSPGLGNSPLHF.

The chain uses TRBV7-9 and TRBJ2-1, with D perhaps TRBD2 (7 bases). CDR3 length: 13 residues. Germline CDR1 SEHNR, CDR2 FQNEAQ (reference sequence). V dropped 0 bases and J dropped 9 bases, with 9 bases sitting between them. For the CDR3, the DNA is TGTGCCAGCAGCTTAGCGGGGGGGCGTGAGCAGTTCTTC. It codes for CASSLAGGREQFF.

This clone has a handful of counts. The V and J genes are TRBV20-1 and TRBJ2-1, with 9 bases lining up with TRBD2. The germline gives CDR1 DFQATT, CDR2 SNEGSKA (reference sequence). CDR3 size: 14 residues. Trimming at V came to 3 bases and at J to 7 bases, leaving 7 bases not matched to a gene. The CDR3 spells CSASLAGLMNEQFF. DNA for the CDR3: TGCAGTGCTAGTCTAGCGGGGTTGATGAATGAGCAGTTCTTC.

The chain is built from TRBV11-3 and TRBJ2-3; tentative D call: TRBD2 (5 bases). CDR1 is SGHNT and CDR2 is YENEEA in the germline V gene. This CDR3 is built from 12 residues. The V end was cut by 3 bases, the J end by 11 bases, with 12 bases between. The CDR3 coding sequence is TGTGCCAGCAGCTTTAAGGGAGTTGGGCAGTATTTT. Protein: CASSFKGVGQYF.

This rearrangement joins TRBV4-2 to TRBJ2-1; D gene unclear. Between the trimmed V and J ends, which lost 0 bases and 1 base, there was a span of 13 bases. CDR3 length: 17 residues. Germline assignment: CDR1 LGHNA and CDR2 YNFKEQ. CDR3 in amino acids: CASSQEASQRSYNEQFF. The DNA of the CDR3 is TGTGCCAGCAGCCAAGAAGCGTCCCAACGGTCCTACAATGAGCAGTTCTTC.

The rearrangement links TRBV19 to TRBJ1-4; tentatively, D is TRBD1 (6 bases). Germline CDR1 is LNHDA and CDR2 is SQIVND (reference sequence). The CDR3 extends over 15 amino acids. The V end was cut by 2 bases, the J end by 8 bases, with 15 bases between. The CDR3 bases are TGTGCCAGTAGTATAAGTGAACAGGGCGCCGAAAAACTGTTTTTT. It is translated as CASSISEQGAEKLFF.

V usage is TRBV7-9 and J usage is TRBJ2-5; tentatively, D is TRBD1 (5 bases). V was clipped by 1 base and J by 5 bases, with 26 bases between them. In germline, CDR1 is SEHNR, CDR2 FQNEAQ (reference sequence). This CDR3 contains 19 residues. CDR3 sequence reads: CASSLVFPTPLMGQETQYF. CDR3 in DNA: TGTGCCAGCAGCTTAGTATTCCCTACCCCGTTAATGGGGCAGGAGACCCAGTACTTC. Looking up the rest from reference TRBV7-9 and TRBJ2-5 gives the full variable domain: DTGVSQNPRHKITKRGQNVTFRCDPISEHNRLYWYRQTLGQGPEFLTYFQNEAQLEKSRLLSDRFSAERPKGSFSTLEIQRTEQGDSAMYLCASSLVFPTPLMGQETQYFGPGTRLLVL.

The CDR3 coding sequence is TGTGCCAGCAGCGTAGGTGTAGGATTAAGCAACACTGAAGCTTTCTTT. It codes for CASSVGVGLSNTEAFF. The rearrangement joins TRBV9 to TRBJ1-1; D unclear. Germline lookup yields CDR1 SGDLS and CDR2 YYNGEE. CDR3 size: 16 residues. V shed 0 bases and J shed 2 bases, with 14 bases lying between them.

V and J are TRBV2 and TRBJ2-1; a possible D gene is TRBD2 (5 bases). The CDR3 sequence is 14 residues long. Germline V gene data show CDR1 as SNHLY and CDR2 as FYNNEI. Trimming left V 2 bases short and J 4 bases short, with 9 bases between. CDR3 coding DNA: TGTGCCAGCAGTGAACTAGCTAAATACAATGAGCAGTTCTTC. Residues: CASSELAKYNEQFF. The entire variable domain, with the rest obtained from reference TRBV2 and TRBJ2-1, is as follows: EPEVTQTPSHQVTQMGQEVILRCVPISNHLYFYWYRQILGQKVEFLVSFYNNEISEKSEIFDDQFSVERPDGSNFTLKIRSTKLEDSAMYFCASSELAKYNEQFFGPGTRLTVL.

This clone was counted once. The V gene is TRBV24-1, the J gene TRBJ1-5, with 9 nucleotides matching TRBD1. Germline trimming cut 10 bases from V and 1 base from J; bases unmatched to any gene: 1. The CDR3 spans 13 residues. Germline V gives CDR1 KGHDR, CDR2 SFDVKD. Here the CDR3 reads CATGQGSNQPQHF. As DNA, the CDR3 is TGTGCCACGGGACAGGGAAGCAATCAGCCCCAGCATTTT.

This clone has a single count. The V call is TRBV6-6, the J call TRBJ2-1; perhaps TRBD1 as D (7 bases). CDR3 length equals 15 residues. Germline-derived CDR1 and CDR2 are MNHNY and SVGAGI (reference sequence). V was cut by 6 bases and J by 6 bases, with 18 bases left in between. CDR3: CASRIQGTYGNEQFF. CDR3 bases: TGTGCCAGCAGAATACAGGGGACTTACGGCAATGAGCAGTTCTTC.

The chain uses TRBV7-2 and TRBJ2-1; D is perhaps TRBD1 (5 bases). Germline values: CDR1 SGHTA, CDR2 FQGNSA. V gave up 2 bases and J gave up 7 bases, with 24 bases separating them. The CDR3 covers 18 residues. For the CDR3, the DNA is TGTGCCAGCAGCTTATTAAGCCCCGCGCAGGGTCGTGGGAATGAGCAGTTCTTC. Protein: CASSLLSPAQGRGNEQFF.